Reported below is one T cell receptor beta chain. As yet, its antigen is unknown. This sample was taken from a study of shared clonotypes between healthy human individuals. Each PCR replicate from the sorted subsets contained 150 to 250 ng DNA, which is about 30,000 T cell genomes. Original analysis: Filtering differed for immunoSEQ, which gave only junction sequences without quality scores. Sequencing used immunoSEQ multiplex PCR; TCRdb keeps in-frame clones, though not all of them. V and J calls plus clone size are reproduced from that table; the DNA served to infer D and trimming. The sample lists a few million clones, over 85% seen once, with around 1.8% in the top ten. The study, taken as a whole, reports: Relative to clonotypes present in all four donors, those not shared had lower generation probabilities. In this cohort, only blood was sampled, and tissue repertoires likely differ.

Only CD45RO-negative cells positively selected for CCR7 counted as naive CD8 cells, so terminally differentiated effector memory CD45RA+ cells were excluded. This CDR3 is built from 15 residues. CDR1 and CDR2 (germline): MNHEY, SVGAGI. V was trimmed by 5 bases and J by 3 bases, leaving 16 bases between them. The chain has TRBV6-5 and TRBJ1-1; a possible D gene is TRBD1 (5 bases). The TCR sequence derives from a man between 18 and 35 years old in good health. Some clones in this sample may be carry-over from other donors' samples. Sequencing used naive CD8+ T cells from PBMCs. CDR3 residues: CASSVDRDGDTEAFF. The DNA for the CDR3 is TGTGCCAGCAGTGTGGACCGGGACGGCGACACTGAAGCTTTCTTT.